The sequence of this TCR beta chain was determined in a study of T cells in Graves' hyperthyroidism and ophthalmopathy. Fresh peripheral blood, approximately 9.1 ml, was the source of the PBMCs. A few counts support this clonotype. Amplification targeted TCR beta CDR3 regions from RNA transcripts. When the TCR CDR3 underwent first-round RT-PCR, the HTBI primer set was used. Each CDR3 protein is one row after TCRdb ran MiXCR on the multiplex PCR reads. The sample consists of 410,000 or so distinct CDR3 sequences, under 15% of them appearing once. Sequenced: blood. The source is a man aged 18 to 35 with Graves' ophthalmopathy.

The CDR3 DNA reads as TGTGCCAGCAGCTTAGGGCGGGGTTGGTCACCCCTCCACTTT. Its translation: CASSLGRGWSPLHF. The chain carries TRBV7-2 and TRBJ1-6, with D unresolved. This CDR3 comprises 14 residues. With 1 base removed from V and 10 bases from J, the gap between germline ends came to 11 bases. Per the germline V gene, CDR1 is SGHTA and CDR2 is FQGNSA.